Presented here are 18 T cell receptor beta chains from one specimen sequenced in a study of T cells in Graves' hyperthyroidism and ophthalmopathy. Amplification of TCR beta CDR3 regions used RNA as the template. The HTBI primer set drove a first-round RT-PCR of the TCR CDR3. From the multiplex PCR reads, TCRdb called clonotypes with MiXCR, one entry per CDR3 protein. The data hold 80,000 to 100,000 distinct CDR3 sequences, with 35% to 45% observed a single time. The sequencing input was peripheral blood or thyroid tissue (not recorded which). These receptor sequences come from a woman aged 25 to 39 with Graves' hyperthyroidism.

The chain has TRBV7-2 and TRBJ2-5; D is perhaps TRBD1 (5 bases). The germline gives CDR1 SGHTA, CDR2 FQGNSA. This CDR3 spans 16 amino acids. Between the trimmed V and J ends, which lost 5 bases and 5 bases, there was a span of 21 bases. In DNA, the CDR3 is TGTGCCAGCAGCGCCCGTTCGGTGGACACCGGGGAGACCCAGTACTTC. Its translation is CASSARSVDTGETQYF.

This clonotype occurred a few times. The gene calls are TRBV28 and TRBJ1-6; no definite D call. The CDR3 sequence is 18 residues long. V gave up 2 bases and J gave up 0 bases, with 14 bases separating them. The germline CDR1 and CDR2 sequences are MDHEN and SYDVKM. The CDR3 DNA reads TGTGCCAGCAGTTTAGTCGGGGTTCTCAGCTCCTATAATTCACCCCTCCACTTT. This translates into CASSLVGVLSSYNSPLHF.

This clonotype was seen many times. The V gene is TRBV2, the J gene TRBJ1-5, with no clear D. Trimming pared 6 bases from V and 0 bases from J, leaving 18 bases between. Germline CDR1 and CDR2: SNHLY and FYNNEI. CDR3 length equals 17 residues. DNA for the CDR3: TGTGCCAGCAGGTACGGCGGCGAAATTTTTAGCAATCAGCCCCAGCATTTT. This translates into CASRYGGEIFSNQPQHF.

The chain carries TRBV13 and TRBJ2-3; possible D gene TRBD2, 6 bases. The CDR3 length is 17 residues. Germline V gene lookup returns CDR1 PRHDT and CDR2 FYEKMQ (reference sequence). Trimming removed 5 bases at V and 2 bases at J, with 20 bases between. In DNA form, the CDR3 reads TGTGCCAGCAGCCCCGAGTTAGGCGGGACCTACACAGATACGCAGTATTTT. Protein: CASSPELGGTYTDTQYF. Looking up the rest from reference TRBV13 and TRBJ2-3 gives the full variable domain: AAGVIQSPRHLIKEKRETATLKCYPIPRHDTVYWYQQGPGQDPQFLISFYEKMQSDKGSIPDRFSAQQFSDYHSELNMSSLELGDSALYFCASSPELGGTYTDTQYFGPGTRLTVL.

This clonotype showed up many times. The genes are TRBV11-2 and TRBJ2-5; the D gene could be TRBD1 or TRBD2 (5 bases each). The germline CDR1 and CDR2 sequences are SGHAT and FQNNGV. The CDR3 is 14 amino acids. V was trimmed by 5 bases and J by 2 bases, leaving 12 bases between them. CDR3 amino acids: CASSPSWGQETQYF. CDR3 in DNA: TGTGCCAGCAGCCCCTCTTGGGGGCAAGAGACCCAGTACTTC.

Many counts were recorded for this clonotype. The chain links TRBV28 to TRBJ1-4; D is uncertain. V dropped 2 bases and J dropped 10 bases, with 5 bases sitting between them. Germline CDR1 reads MDHEN; CDR2 reads SYDVKM. The CDR3 extends over 11 amino acids. CDR3 bases: TGTGCCAGCAGTTTAATTGGAAAACTGTTTTTT. Protein sequence: CASSLIGKLFF.

The genes are TRBV15 and TRBJ2-7; D is possibly TRBD1 (7 bases). V dropped 3 bases and J dropped 3 bases, with 12 bases sitting between them. The CDR3 extends over 14 amino acids. Germline V gene sequence: CDR1 LNHNV, CDR2 YYDKDF (reference sequence). The CDR3: CATSSGGTVYEQYF. CDR3 DNA: TGTGCCACCAGCAGTGGCGGGACAGTCTACGAGCAGTACTTC.

This clonotype showed up many times. V and J are TRBV7-9 and TRBJ1-1; 9 bases match TRBD1. V lost 4 bases to trimming and J lost 4 bases; unmatched junction nucleotides: 4. The CDR3 has 14 residues. Germline V lookup: CDR1 SEHNR, CDR2 FQNEAQ (reference sequence). The CDR3 coding sequence is TGTGCCAGCAGCTGCCAACAGGGGGCCACTGAAGCTTTCTTT. Translating gives CASSCQQGATEAFF.

This clonotype was seen at least ten times. The rearrangement links TRBV27 to TRBJ1-6; 9 nucleotides match TRBD1. This CDR3 is 14 amino acids long. V shed 6 bases, J shed 7 bases, and the junction held 4 bases outside the gene matches. The germline V gene encodes CDR1 MNHEY and CDR2 SMNVEV (reference sequence). The CDR3 sequence is CASRWDRDNSPLHF. The CDR3 DNA reads as TGTGCCAGCAGGTGGGACAGGGACAATTCACCCCTCCACTTT.

This clonotype was seen more than once but under ten times. The chain is built from TRBV18 and TRBJ2-7; TRBD1 might be the D (5 bases). Trimming shortened V by 0 bases and J by 3 bases, and 12 bases separated the two germline ends. Germline V gene lookup returns CDR1 KGHSH and CDR2 LQKENI. The length of the CDR3 is 15 residues. DNA of the CDR3: TGTGCCAGCTCACCACCCGGCTGGGGCAACTACGAGCAGTACTTC. Translated: CASSPPGWGNYEQYF.

The V call is TRBV7-2, the J call TRBJ1-2, with D perhaps matching TRBD1 (6 bases). Trimming removed 7 bases at V and 5 bases at J, with 14 bases between. The V gene's germline CDR1 is SGHTA and CDR2 FQGNSA. The CDR3 contains 13 residues. The chain's CDR3 is CASMGGAWYGYTF. The CDR3 DNA sequence: TGTGCCAGCATGGGGGGCGCCTGGTATGGCTACACCTTC.

This rearrangement joins TRBV2 to TRBJ2-7, with 12 bases aligning to TRBD1. CDR3 size: 14 residues. V was clipped by 4 bases and J by 4 bases; unmatched bases: 2. Germline CDR1 SNHLY, CDR2 FYNNEI. Here the CDR3 reads CASSGDRGQYEQYF. As DNA, the CDR3 is TGTGCCAGCAGTGGGGACAGGGGGCAGTACGAGCAGTACTTC. Together with reference TRBV2 and TRBJ2-7, the CDR3 gives the full variable domain: EPEVTQTPSHQVTQMGQEVILRCVPISNHLYFYWYRQILGQKVEFLVSFYNNEISEKSEIFDDQFSVERPDGSNFTLKIRSTKLEDSAMYFCASSGDRGQYEQYFGPGTRLTVT.

V usage is TRBV7-9 and J usage is TRBJ1-1, with D perhaps TRBD1 (6 bases). Germline CDR1 and CDR2: SEHNR and FQNEAQ (reference sequence). The germline V and J ends were trimmed by 5 bases and 3 bases, with 16 bases remaining between them. The CDR3 is 15 residues long. The CDR3 DNA follows: TGTGCCAGCAGCCCAAGACCACAGGGCTACACTGAAGCTTTCTTT. Encoded protein: CASSPRPQGYTEAFF.

The chain uses TRBV29-1 and TRBJ1-2; 9 bases match TRBD1. The germline V gene encodes CDR1 SQVTM and CDR2 ANQGSEA. The CDR3 has 12 residues. The CDR3 nucleotides read TGCAGACCACCGGGACAGGGTAGGAGCTACACCTTC. Translation: CRPPGQGRSYTF.

This clonotype was observed a few times. The chain carries TRBV7-3 and TRBJ1-2, with a weak D call TRBD1 (6 bases). Germline CDR1 reads SGHTA; CDR2 reads FQGTGA. V lost 5 bases and J lost 7, with 26 bases in between. The CDR3 sequence is 17 residues long. CDR3 sequence: CASSLGGTWGGSRGYTF. The DNA for the CDR3 is TGTGCCAGCAGCCTGGGAGGGACATGGGGGGGCAGTCGTGGCTACACCTTC.

V gene TRBV20-1 combines with J gene TRBJ1-5; a possible D gene is TRBD1 (5 bases). The V and J ends lost 5 bases and 14 bases respectively, with 25 bases between them. This CDR3 is 14 amino acids long. Germline loops: CDR1 DFQATT, CDR2 SNEGSKA (reference sequence). The CDR3 nucleotides are TGCAGTGCTCCAGGGACTAGCGGAATCTCCTACGAGCATTTT. Encoded protein: CSAPGTSGISYEHF.

This clonotype was seen at least ten times. This chain joins TRBV20-1 and TRBJ1-5, with TRBD1 matching 8 bases. J was trimmed by 1 base and V by 4 bases; bases with no gene match: 3. Per germline, CDR1 DFQATT and CDR2 SNEGSKA (reference sequence). The CDR3 length is 14 residues. The CDR3 protein is CSATGGLSNQPQHF. For the CDR3, the DNA is TGCAGTGCTACAGGGGGCCTAAGCAATCAGCCCCAGCATTTT.

The genes are TRBV7-2 and TRBJ2-2; TRBD2 matches at 9 bases. The CDR3 has 16 amino acids. Trimming took 5 bases from V and 7 from J; bases not matched to a gene: 11. Germline CDR1 SGHTA, CDR2 FQGNSA. Here the CDR3 reads CASSARIAGDGGELFF. The CDR3 DNA is TGTGCCAGCAGCGCCCGGATAGCGGGAGACGGCGGGGAGCTGTTTTTT.